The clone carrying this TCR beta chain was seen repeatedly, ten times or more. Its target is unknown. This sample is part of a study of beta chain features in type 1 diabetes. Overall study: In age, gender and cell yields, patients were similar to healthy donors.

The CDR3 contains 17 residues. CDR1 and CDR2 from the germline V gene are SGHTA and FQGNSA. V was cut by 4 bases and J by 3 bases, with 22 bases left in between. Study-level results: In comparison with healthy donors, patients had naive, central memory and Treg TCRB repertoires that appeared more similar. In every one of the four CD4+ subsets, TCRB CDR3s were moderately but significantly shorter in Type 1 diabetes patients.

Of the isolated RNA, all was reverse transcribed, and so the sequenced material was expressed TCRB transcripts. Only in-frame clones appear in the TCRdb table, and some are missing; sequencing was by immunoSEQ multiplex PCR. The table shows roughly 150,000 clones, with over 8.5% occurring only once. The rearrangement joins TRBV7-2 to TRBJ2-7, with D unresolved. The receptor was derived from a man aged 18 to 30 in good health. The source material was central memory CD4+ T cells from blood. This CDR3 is CASSSPHVANRIYEQYF. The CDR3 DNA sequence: TGTGCCAGCAGCTCACCGCACGTGGCCAATAGGATCTACGAGCAGTACTTC.